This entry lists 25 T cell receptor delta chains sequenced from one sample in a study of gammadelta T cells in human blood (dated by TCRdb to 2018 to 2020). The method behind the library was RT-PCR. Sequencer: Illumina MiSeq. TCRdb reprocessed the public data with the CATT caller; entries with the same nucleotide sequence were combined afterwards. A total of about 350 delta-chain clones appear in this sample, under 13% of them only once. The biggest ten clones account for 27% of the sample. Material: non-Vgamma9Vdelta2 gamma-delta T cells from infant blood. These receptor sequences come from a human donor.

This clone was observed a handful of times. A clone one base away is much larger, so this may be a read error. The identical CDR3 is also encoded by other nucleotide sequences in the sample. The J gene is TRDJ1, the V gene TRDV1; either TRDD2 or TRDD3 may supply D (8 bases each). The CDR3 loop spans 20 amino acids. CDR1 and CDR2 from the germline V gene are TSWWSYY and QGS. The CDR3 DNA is TGTGCTCTTGGGAAGCTTCCTACGGGTGGGGGATTCCTGTACACCGATAAACTCATATTT. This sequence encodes CALGKLPTGGGFLYTDKLIF.

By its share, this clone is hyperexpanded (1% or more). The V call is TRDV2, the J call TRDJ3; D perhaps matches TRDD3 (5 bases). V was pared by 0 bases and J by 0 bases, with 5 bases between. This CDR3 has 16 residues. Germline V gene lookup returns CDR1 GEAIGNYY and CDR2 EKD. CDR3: CACDTGYSWDTRQMFF. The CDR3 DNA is TGTGCCTGTGACACCGGATACTCCTGGGACACCCGACAGATGTTTTTC.

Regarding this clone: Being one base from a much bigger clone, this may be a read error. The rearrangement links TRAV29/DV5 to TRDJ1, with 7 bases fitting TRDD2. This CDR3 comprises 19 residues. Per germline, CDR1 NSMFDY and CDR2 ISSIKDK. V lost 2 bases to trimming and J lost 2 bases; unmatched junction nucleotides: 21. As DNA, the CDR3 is TGTGCAGCAAGGGGGCATTCCTACGTTAGGTGGGGTTTAACCGATAAACTCATCTTT. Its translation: CAARGHSYVRWGLTDKLIF.

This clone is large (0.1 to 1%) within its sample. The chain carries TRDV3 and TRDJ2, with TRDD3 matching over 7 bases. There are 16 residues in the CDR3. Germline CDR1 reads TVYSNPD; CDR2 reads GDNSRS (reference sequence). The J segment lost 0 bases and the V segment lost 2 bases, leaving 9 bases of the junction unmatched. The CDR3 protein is CAFFGGMVALTAQLFF. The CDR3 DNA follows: TGTGCCTTTTTCGGGGGGATGGTTGCTTTGACAGCACAACTCTTCTTT.

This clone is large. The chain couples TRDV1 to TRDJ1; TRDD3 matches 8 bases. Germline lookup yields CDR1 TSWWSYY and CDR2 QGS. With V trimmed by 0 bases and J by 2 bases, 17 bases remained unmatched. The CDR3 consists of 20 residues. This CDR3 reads CALGELFFGTGGPATDKLIF. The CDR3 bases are TGTGCTCTTGGGGAACTGTTCTTTGGTACTGGGGGCCCGGCGACCGATAAACTCATCTTT.

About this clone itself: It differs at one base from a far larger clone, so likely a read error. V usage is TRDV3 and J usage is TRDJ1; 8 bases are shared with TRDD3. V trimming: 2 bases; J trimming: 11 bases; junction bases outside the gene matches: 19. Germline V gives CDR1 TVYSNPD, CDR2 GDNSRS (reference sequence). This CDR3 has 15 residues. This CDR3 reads CAFRPTFPLGVNLIF. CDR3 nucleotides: TGTGCCTTTCGTCCTACGTTCCCACTGGGGGTTAACCTCATCTTT.

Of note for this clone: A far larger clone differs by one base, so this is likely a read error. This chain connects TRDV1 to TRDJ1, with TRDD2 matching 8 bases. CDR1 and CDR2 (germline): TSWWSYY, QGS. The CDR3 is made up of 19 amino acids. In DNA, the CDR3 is TGTGCTCGTGGGGAAACACTCCTTCCTAAGGGGATTTACACCGATAAACTCATCTTT. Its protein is CARGETLLPKGIYTDKLIF.

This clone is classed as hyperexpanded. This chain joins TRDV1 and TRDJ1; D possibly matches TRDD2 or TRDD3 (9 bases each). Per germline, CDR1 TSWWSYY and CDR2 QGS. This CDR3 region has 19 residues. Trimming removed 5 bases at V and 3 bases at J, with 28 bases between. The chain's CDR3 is CALGPSYVLGDPRADKLIF. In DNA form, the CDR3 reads TGTGCTCTTGGGCCTTCCTACGTACTGGGGGACCCGAGGGCCGATAAACTCATCTTT.

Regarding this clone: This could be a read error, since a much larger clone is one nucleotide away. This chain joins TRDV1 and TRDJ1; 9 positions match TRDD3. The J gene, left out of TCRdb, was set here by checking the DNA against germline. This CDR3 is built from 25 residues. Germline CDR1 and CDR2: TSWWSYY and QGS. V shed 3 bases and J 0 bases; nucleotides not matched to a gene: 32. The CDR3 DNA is TGTGCTCTTGGGGACACCCCCCACGTGGCTTCATACAAGGAAGCGGACTGGGGGAACACCGATAAACTCATCTTT. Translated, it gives CALGDTPHVASYKEADWGNTDKLIF.

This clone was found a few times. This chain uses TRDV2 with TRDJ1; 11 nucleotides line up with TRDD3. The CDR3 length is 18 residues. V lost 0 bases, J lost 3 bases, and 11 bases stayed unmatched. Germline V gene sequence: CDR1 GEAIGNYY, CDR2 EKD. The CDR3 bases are TGTGCCTGTGACACCGGGCATGGGGGATACGGCTCGCCCGATAAACTCATCTTT. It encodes CACDTGHGGYGSPDKLIF.

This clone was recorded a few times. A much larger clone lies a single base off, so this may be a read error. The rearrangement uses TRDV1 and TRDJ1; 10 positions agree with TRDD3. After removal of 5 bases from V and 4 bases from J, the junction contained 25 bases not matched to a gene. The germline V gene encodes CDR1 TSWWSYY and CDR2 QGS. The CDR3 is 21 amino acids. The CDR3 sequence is CALGTPLTTNVGGYGVDKLIF. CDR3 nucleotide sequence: TGTGCTCTTGGGACCCCGCTTACTACGAATGTGGGGGGATACGGAGTCGATAAACTCATCTTT.

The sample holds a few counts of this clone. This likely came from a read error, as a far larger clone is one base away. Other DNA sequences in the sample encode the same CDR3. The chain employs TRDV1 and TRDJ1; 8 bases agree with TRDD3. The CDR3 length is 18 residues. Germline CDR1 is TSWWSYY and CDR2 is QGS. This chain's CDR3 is CALGAKNPTGGPVGKLIF. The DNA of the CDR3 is TGTGCCCTTGGGGCCAAGAACCCCACTGGGGGCCCCGTAGGTAAACTCATCTTT.

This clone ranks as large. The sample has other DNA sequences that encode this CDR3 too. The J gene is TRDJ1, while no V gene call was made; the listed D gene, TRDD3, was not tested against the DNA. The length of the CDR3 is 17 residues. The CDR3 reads CAVASGGPEPSTDKLIF. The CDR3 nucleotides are TGTGCTGTGGCGTCTGGGGGGCCGGAACCTTCCACCGATAAACTCATCTTT.

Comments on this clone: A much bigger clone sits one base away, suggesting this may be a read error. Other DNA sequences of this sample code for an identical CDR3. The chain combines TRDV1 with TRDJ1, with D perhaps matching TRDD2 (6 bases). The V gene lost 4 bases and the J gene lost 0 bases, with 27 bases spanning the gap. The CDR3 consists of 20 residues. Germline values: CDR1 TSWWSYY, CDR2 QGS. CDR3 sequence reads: CALGATPFRKGVAYTDKLIF. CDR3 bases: TGTGCTCTTGGGGCGACCCCCTTCCGGAAGGGGGTCGCGTACACCGATAAACTCATCTTT.

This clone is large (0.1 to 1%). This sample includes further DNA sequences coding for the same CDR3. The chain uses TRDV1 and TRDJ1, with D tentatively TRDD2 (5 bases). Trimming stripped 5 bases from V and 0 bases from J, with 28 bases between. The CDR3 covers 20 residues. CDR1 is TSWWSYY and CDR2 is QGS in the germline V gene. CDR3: CALGPPPFPGGAYYTDKLIF. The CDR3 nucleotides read TGTGCTCTTGGGCCGCCCCCATTTCCTGGAGGGGCATATTACACCGATAAACTCATCTTT.

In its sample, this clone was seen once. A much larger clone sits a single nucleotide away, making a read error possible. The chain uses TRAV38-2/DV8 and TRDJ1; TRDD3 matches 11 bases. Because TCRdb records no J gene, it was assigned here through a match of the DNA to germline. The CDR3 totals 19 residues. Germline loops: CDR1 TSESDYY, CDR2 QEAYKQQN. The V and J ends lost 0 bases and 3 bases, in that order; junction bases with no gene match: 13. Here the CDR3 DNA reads TGTGCTTATAGGAGCGGCATCCCACTGGGGGATAGAAGCTCCGATAAACTCATCTTT. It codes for CAYRSGIPLGDRSSDKLIF.

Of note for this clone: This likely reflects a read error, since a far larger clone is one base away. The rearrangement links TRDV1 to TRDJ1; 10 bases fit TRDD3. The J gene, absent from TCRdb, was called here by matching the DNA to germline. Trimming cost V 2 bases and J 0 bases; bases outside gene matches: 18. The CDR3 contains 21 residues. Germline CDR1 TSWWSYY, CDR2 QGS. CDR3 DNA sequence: TGTGCTCTTGGGGAATTGGGGGAACTGGGGGATGGATCCTGGGACACCGATAAACTCATCTTT. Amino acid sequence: CALGELGELGDGSWDTDKLIF.

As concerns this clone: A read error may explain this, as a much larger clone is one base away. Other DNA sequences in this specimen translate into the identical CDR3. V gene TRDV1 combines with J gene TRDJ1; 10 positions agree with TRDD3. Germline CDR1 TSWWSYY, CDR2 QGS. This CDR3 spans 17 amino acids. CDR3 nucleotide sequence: TGTGCGCTTGGGCGGGCGTCATGTACTGGGGGATCGTTGAGGCTCATCTTT. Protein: CALGRASCTGGSLRLIF.

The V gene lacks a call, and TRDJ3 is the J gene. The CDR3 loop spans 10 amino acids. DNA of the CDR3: TGCGCCTGGGACACCCGACAGATGTTTTTC. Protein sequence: CAWDTRQMFF.

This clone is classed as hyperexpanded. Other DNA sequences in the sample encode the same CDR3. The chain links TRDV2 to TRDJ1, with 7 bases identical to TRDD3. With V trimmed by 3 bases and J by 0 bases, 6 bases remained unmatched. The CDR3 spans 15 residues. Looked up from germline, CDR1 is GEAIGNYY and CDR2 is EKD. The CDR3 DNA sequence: TGTGCCTGTGACGAAGGATACGCCAACACCGATAAACTCATCTTT. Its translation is CACDEGYANTDKLIF.

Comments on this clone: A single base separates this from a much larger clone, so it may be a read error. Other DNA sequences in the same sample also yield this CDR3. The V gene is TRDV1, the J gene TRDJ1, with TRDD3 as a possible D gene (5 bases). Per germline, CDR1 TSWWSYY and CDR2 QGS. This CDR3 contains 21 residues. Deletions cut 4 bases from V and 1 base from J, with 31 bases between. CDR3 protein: CALGGSNLVLGTKGSTDKLIF. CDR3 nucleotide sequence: TGTGCTCTTGGGGGATCGAATTTGGTATTGGGGACCAAAGGGTCCACCGATAAACTCATCTTT.

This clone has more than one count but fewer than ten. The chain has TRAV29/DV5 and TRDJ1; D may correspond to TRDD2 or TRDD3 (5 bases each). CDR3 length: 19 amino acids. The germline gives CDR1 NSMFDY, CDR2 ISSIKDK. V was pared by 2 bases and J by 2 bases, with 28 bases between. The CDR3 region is CAARGHAYVRWGLTDKLIF. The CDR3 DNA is TGTGCAGCAAGGGGGCATGCCTACGTTAGGTGGGGTTTAACCGATAAACTCATCTTT. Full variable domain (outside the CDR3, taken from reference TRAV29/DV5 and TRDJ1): DQQVKQNSPSLSVQEGRISILNCDYTNSMFDYFLWYKKYPAEGPTFLISISSIKDKNEDGRFTVFLNKSAKHLSLHIVPSQPGDSAVYFCAARGHAYVRWGLTDKLIFGKGTRVTVEP.

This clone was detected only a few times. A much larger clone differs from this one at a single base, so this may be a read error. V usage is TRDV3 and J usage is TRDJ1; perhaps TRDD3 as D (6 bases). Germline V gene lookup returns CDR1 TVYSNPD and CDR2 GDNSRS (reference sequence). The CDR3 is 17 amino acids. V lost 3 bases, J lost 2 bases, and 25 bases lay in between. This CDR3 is CAFDFILWDMGTDKLIF. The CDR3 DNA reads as TGTGCCTTCGACTTCATATTGTGGGATATGGGGACCGATAAACTCATCTTT.

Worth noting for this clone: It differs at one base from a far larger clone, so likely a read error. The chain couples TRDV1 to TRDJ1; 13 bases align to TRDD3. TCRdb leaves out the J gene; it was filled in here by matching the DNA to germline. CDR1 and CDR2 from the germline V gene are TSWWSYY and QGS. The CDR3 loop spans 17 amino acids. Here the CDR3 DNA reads TGTGCTCTTGTGGAACTAGCACTGGGGGATACGACCGATAAACTCATCTTT. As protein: CALVELALGDTTDKLIF.

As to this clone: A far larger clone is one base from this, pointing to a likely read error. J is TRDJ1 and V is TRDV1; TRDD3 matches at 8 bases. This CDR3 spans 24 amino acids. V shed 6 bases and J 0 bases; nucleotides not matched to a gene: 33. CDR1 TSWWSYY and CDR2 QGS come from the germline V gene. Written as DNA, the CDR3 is TGTGCTCTTGGTGGGGCTGCCCACGGGCCGGAGAGGGCTACGAACTGGGGGTACACCGATAAACTCATCTTT. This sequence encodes CALGGAAHGPERATNWGYTDKLIF.